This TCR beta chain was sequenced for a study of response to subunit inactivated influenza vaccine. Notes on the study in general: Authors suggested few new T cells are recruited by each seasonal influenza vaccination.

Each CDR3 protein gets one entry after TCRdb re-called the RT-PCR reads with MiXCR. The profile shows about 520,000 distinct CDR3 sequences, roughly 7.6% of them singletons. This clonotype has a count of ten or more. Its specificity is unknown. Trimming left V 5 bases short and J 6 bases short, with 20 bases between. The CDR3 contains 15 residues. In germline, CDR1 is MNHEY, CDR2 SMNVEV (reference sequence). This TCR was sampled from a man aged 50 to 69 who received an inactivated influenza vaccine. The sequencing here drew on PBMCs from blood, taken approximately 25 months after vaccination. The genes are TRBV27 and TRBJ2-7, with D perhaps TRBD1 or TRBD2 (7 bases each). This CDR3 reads CASSPQGGYLREQYF. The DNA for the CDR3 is TGTGCCAGCAGTCCCCAGGGGGGGTACCTACGCGAGCAGTACTTC.